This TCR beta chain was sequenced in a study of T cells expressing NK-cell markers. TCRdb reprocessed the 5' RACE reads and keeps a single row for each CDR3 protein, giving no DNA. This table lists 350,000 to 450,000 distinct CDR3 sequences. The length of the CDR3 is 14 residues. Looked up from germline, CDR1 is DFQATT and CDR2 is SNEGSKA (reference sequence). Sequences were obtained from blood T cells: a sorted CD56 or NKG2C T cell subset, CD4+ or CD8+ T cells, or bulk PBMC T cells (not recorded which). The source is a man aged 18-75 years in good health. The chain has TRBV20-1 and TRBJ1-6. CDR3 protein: CSAHDMRGHSPLHF.